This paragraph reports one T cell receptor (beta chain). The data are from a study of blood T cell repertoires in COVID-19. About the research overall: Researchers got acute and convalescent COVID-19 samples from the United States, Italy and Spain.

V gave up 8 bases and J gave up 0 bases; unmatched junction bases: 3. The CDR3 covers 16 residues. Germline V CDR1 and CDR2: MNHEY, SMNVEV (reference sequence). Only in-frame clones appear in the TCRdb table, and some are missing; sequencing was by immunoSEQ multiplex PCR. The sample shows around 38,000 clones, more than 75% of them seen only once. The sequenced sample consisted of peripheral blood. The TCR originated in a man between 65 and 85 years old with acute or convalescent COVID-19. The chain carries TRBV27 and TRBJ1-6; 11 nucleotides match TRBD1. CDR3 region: CASGTGGNSYNSPLHF. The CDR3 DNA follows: TGTGCCAGCGGGACAGGGGGGAACTCCTATAATTCACCCCTCCACTTT.